Sequencing of this T cell receptor (beta chain) was carried out in a study of Siglec-9 on CD8 T cells in melanoma. Findings of the study overall: An effector memory CD8+ T-cell subset seemingly accumulating in melanoma was reportedly marked and regulated by Siglec-9.

The method was immunoSEQ multiplex PCR; TCRdb's version includes in-frame clones alone and lacks a portion of them. The sample shows 30,000 or so clones, roughly 78% of them seen only once. A note on this clone: The antigen is not known.

The CDR3 sequence is 14 residues long. Trimming cost V 2 bases and J 6 bases, with 10 bases left between them. Germline CDR1 is SEHNR and CDR2 is FQNEAQ (reference sequence). The sequence derives from a human donor in good health. The J gene is TRBJ2-2, the V gene TRBV7-9; D uncertain. What was sequenced was Siglec-9- CD8+ T cells sorted from blood. CDR3 sequence reads: CASSLLLGAGELFF. DNA for the CDR3: TGTGCCAGCAGCTTACTTTTGGGCGCCGGGGAGCTGTTTTTT. The full variable domain, with the rest looked up from reference TRBV7-9 and TRBJ2-2, is DTGVSQNPRHKITKRGQNVTFRCDPISEHNRLYWYRQTLGQGPEFLTYFQNEAQLEKSRLLSDRFSAERPKGSFSTLEIQRTEQGDSAMYLCASSLLLGAGELFFGEGSRLTVL.